This TCR beta chain comes out of a study of regulatory T cells in long-lasting Graves disease. There are a few counts of this clonotype. Time point indicated: persistent/refractory GD, antithyroid drugs over 5 years with positive TRAb. Scientists built the TCR library using RNA that was extracted from PBMCs. Trimming shortened V by 1 base and J by 10 bases, and 8 bases separated the two germline ends. The CDR3 totals 12 residues. Germline CDR1 and CDR2: SEHNR and FQNEAQ (reference sequence). Arm-PCR with iRepertoire HTBI primers amplified the CDR3 regions for these TCR beta libraries. MiXCR was run by TCRdb on the multiplex PCR reads, yielding one entry per CDR3 protein. The sample has approximately 690,000 distinct CDR3 sequences, around 30% seen once.

The chain joins TRBV7-9 to TRBJ1-5, with D tentatively TRBD1 (5 bases). Sequencing used peripheral blood mononuclear cells (PBMCs), obtained when the disease was refractory, from a patient treated with antithyroid drugs. This receptor was obtained from a female donor with Graves disease. The CDR3 spells CASSLGGEPQHF. The CDR3 DNA reads as TGTGCCAGCAGCTTAGGGGGGGAACCCCAGCATTTT.